These 31 T cell receptor beta chains were all obtained from the same sample, sequenced in a study of shared clonotypes between healthy human individuals. Profiling relied on immunoSEQ multiplex PCR, and the TCRdb table lists in-frame clones only, not all of them. Of around 1,000,000 clones in the sample, approximately 77% were seen once. Sample: memory CD4+ T cells from PBMCs. Sample subset: CD45RA-negative fraction. The source is a man younger than 35 in good health. Some clones in this sample may be carry-over from other donors' samples.

A few counts support this clone. The chain uses TRBV7-6 and TRBJ2-6, with unresolved D. V was pared by 6 bases and J by 3 bases, with 9 bases between. Germline values: CDR1 SGHVS, CDR2 FNYEAQ. CDR3 length: 14 amino acids. This CDR3 is CASSLEFGANVLTF. As DNA, the CDR3 is TGTGCCAGCAGTTTGGAATTTGGGGCCAACGTCCTGACTTTC.

The V and J genes are TRBV27 and TRBJ1-4; 7 bases align to TRBD1. The junction had 6 bases not matched to a gene; V was cut back by 2 bases and J by 3 bases. Germline V gene sequence: CDR1 MNHEY, CDR2 SMNVEV (reference sequence). The CDR3 extends over 16 amino acids. The CDR3 coding sequence is TGTGCCAGCAGTTTACACCGGGGACAGCCTAATGAAAAACTGTTTTTT. Its translation: CASSLHRGQPNEKLFF. Full variable domain (remainder filled in from reference TRBV27 and TRBJ1-4): EAQVTQNPRYLITVTGKKLTVTCSQNMNHEYMSWYRQDPGLGLRQIYYSMNVEVTDKGDVPEGYKVSRKEKRNFPLILESPSPNQTSLYFCASSLHRGQPNEKLFFGSGTQLSVL.

The chain employs TRBV19 and TRBJ2-5, with TRBD1 identical over 7 bases. The CDR3 is 15 amino acids. After removal of 5 bases from V and 2 bases from J, the junction contained 8 bases not matched to a gene. CDR1 and CDR2 from the germline V gene are LNHDA and SQIVND (reference sequence). The CDR3 DNA is TGTGCCAGTAGTCTCCAGGACAGGACACAAGAGACCCAGTACTTC. Translating gives CASSLQDRTQETQYF.

The chain joins TRBV19 to TRBJ2-6; D may be TRBD2 (5 bases). V gave up 3 bases and J gave up 4 bases, with 16 bases separating them. CDR1 is LNHDA, CDR2 SQIVND, per germline (reference sequence). This CDR3 region has 17 residues. CDR3 residues: CASSMDFPRSGANVLTF. In DNA form, the CDR3 reads TGTGCCAGTAGTATGGACTTCCCCCGTTCGGGGGCCAACGTCCTGACTTTC.

The chain has TRBV5-1 and TRBJ1-1; no clear D gene. This CDR3 has 14 amino acids. Germline V gene data show CDR1 as SGHRS and CDR2 as YFSETQ. Trimming took off 1 base at V and 3 bases at J, with 10 bases between the two ends. The CDR3 nucleotides are TGCGCCAGCAGCTTGTTGCATTTTGACACTGAAGCTTTCTTT. Its translation is CASSLLHFDTEAFF.

The chain has TRBV5-4 and TRBJ2-3, with a possible D match to TRBD1 (6 bases). Germline V gene data show CDR1 as SGHNT and CDR2 as YYREEE (reference sequence). The CDR3 is 12 amino acids. With 0 bases removed from V and 11 bases from J, the gap between germline ends came to 10 bases. CDR3 protein: CASSLDRVRQYF. The DNA for the CDR3 is TGTGCCAGCAGCTTGGACAGGGTGAGGCAGTATTTT. The full variable domain, with the rest looked up from reference TRBV5-4 and TRBJ2-3, is ETGVTQSPTHLIKTRGQQVTLRCSSQSGHNTVSWYQQALGQGPQFIFQYYREEENGRGNFPPRFSGLQFPNYSSELNVNALELDDSALYLCASSLDRVRQYFGPGTRLTVL.

V and J are TRBV6-6 and TRBJ1-2; the match to TRBD1 covers 7 bases. V gave up 7 bases and J gave up 4 bases; unmatched junction bases: 6. This CDR3 is 13 amino acids long. Germline V gene data show CDR1 as MNHNY and CDR2 as SVGAGI (reference sequence). CDR3 DNA: TGTGCCAGCATCAACAGGGGAATCTATGGCTACACCTTC. Its translation is CASINRGIYGYTF.

The chain is built from TRBV5-1 and TRBJ2-3; D perhaps matches TRBD1 (6 bases). V was pared by 3 bases and J by 2 bases, with 13 bases between. The germline CDR1 and CDR2 sequences are SGHRS and YFSETQ. The CDR3 is made up of 15 amino acids. The CDR3 protein is CASSSPNRVTDTQYF. The CDR3 DNA reads TGCGCCAGCAGCTCCCCTAACAGGGTCACAGATACGCAGTATTTT.

The gene calls are TRBV5-1 and TRBJ2-5; 15 bases are a match to TRBD2. Germline-derived CDR1 and CDR2 are SGHRS and YFSETQ. The ends lost 4 bases at V and 5 bases at J; junction bases unmatched: 12. The CDR3 extends over 18 amino acids. This chain's CDR3 is CASSPGLAGGRGQETQYF. CDR3 bases: TGCGCCAGCAGCCCGGGACTAGCGGGAGGTCGAGGGCAGGAGACCCAGTACTTC.

The chain carries TRBV28 and TRBJ2-5, with 8 nucleotides matching TRBD2. J was trimmed by 0 bases and V by 5 bases; bases with no gene match: 5. Germline V gives CDR1 MDHEN, CDR2 SYDVKM. The CDR3 length is 15 residues. CDR3 sequence (DNA): TGTGCCAGCAGTCTAGGGACTAGGGACCAAGAGACCCAGTACTTC. The encoded protein is CASSLGTRDQETQYF.

The chain carries TRBV27 and TRBJ2-7; perhaps TRBD1 as D (6 bases). Germline CDR1 MNHEY, CDR2 SMNVEV (reference sequence). V was trimmed by 4 bases and J by 2 bases, leaving 15 bases between them. The CDR3 sequence is 15 residues long. CDR3 residues: CASSSYGTPPYEQYF. The CDR3 nucleotides are TGTGCCAGCAGTTCATACGGGACACCGCCCTACGAGCAGTACTTC.

Only a few counts were recorded for this clone. The gene calls are TRBV5-1 and TRBJ2-3, with TRBD1 identical over 9 bases. The CDR3 is 16 residues long. In germline, CDR1 is SGHRS, CDR2 YFSETQ. V gave up 5 bases and J gave up 4 bases; unmatched junction bases: 11. CDR3 DNA: TGCGCCAGCAGAAATACCGGGACAGGGTCTCCAGATACGCAGTATTTT. Its protein is CASRNTGTGSPDTQYF.

This rearrangement joins TRBV5-1 to TRBJ1-3; unclear D gene. Trimming shortened V by 4 bases and J by 2 bases, and 19 bases separated the two germline ends. The CDR3 totals 17 residues. Germline CDR1 is SGHRS and CDR2 is YFSETQ. The CDR3 coding sequence is TGCGCCAGCAGCCCGGACCCGGGGTCTTTAGCTGGAAACACCATATATTTT. Translation gives CASSPDPGSLAGNTIYF.

This chain uses TRBV7-9 with TRBJ1-6; D gene unclear. There are 16 residues in the CDR3. Trimming shortened V by 4 bases and J by 6 bases, and 16 bases separated the two germline ends. In germline, CDR1 is SEHNR, CDR2 FQNEAQ (reference sequence). The CDR3: CASSSLLPDFNSPLHF. For the CDR3, the DNA is TGTGCCAGCAGCTCCCTCCTCCCGGACTTTAATTCACCCCTCCACTTT.

In regard to this clone: Other DNA sequences within the sample encode an identical CDR3. CDR3 DNA: TGCGCCAGCAGCTTGGATACAGGGAACACTGAAGCTTTCTTT. This codes for CASSLDTGNTEAFF. The chain combines TRBV5-1 with TRBJ1-1, with D possibly matching TRBD1 (5 bases). The CDR3 runs 14 residues. Trimming took off 0 bases at V and 1 base at J, with 7 bases between the two ends. The germline V gene encodes CDR1 SGHRS and CDR2 YFSETQ.

The chain uses TRBV4-1 and TRBJ1-4, with a tentative D call TRBD1 (6 bases). Trimming took off 1 base at V and 8 bases at J, with 17 bases between the two ends. Per germline, CDR1 MGHRA and CDR2 YSYEKL. The CDR3 is 16 residues long. CDR3 coding DNA: TGCGCCAGCAGCCAAGTTTTAACCAGGGGTTACGAAAAACTGTTTTTT. Translation: CASSQVLTRGYEKLFF.

V and J are TRBV7-2 and TRBJ1-4; D is unresolved. V lost 5 bases and J 5 bases, leaving 15 bases between the germline ends. The CDR3 length is 15 residues. Germline CDR1 is SGHTA and CDR2 is FQGNSA. The DNA for the CDR3 is TGTGCCAGCAGCCCCTCCGGAGGGCAGAATGAAAAACTGTTTTTT. Translating it yields CASSPSGGQNEKLFF.

The rearrangement links TRBV9 to TRBJ2-6; D is unresolved. The V end lost 6 bases, the J end lost 1 base, and 14 bases lay between the germline ends. CDR1 SGDLS and CDR2 YYNGEE come from the germline V gene. The CDR3 spans 16 residues. The chain's CDR3 is CASKAVEGSGANVLTF. DNA for the CDR3: TGTGCCAGCAAGGCCGTAGAAGGGTCTGGGGCCAACGTCCTGACTTTC.

Turning to this clone: A much larger clone lies a single base off, so this may be a read error. V is TRBV30 and J is TRBJ1-1; no clear D gene. The CDR3 runs 10 residues. Per germline, CDR1 GTSNPN and CDR2 SVGIG (reference sequence). CDR3 in DNA: TGTGCCTGGAGTGGGCCCAAAGCTCTCTTT. Translating it yields CAWSGPKALF.

The chain joins TRBV18 to TRBJ1-4, with 8 bases aligning to TRBD1. This CDR3 spans 16 amino acids. Germline V gene lookup returns CDR1 KGHSH and CDR2 LQKENI. V was pared by 4 bases and J by 4 bases, with 8 bases of the junction left unmatched. CDR3 loop: CASSRSRGRFNEKLFF. CDR3 coding DNA: TGTGCCAGCTCACGGTCCAGGGGGCGGTTTAATGAAAAACTGTTTTTT.

Of note for this clone: The junction departs from the called germline gene at one end, perhaps through a read error. V gene TRBV5-1 combines with J gene TRBJ1-3; maybe TRBD1 (6 bases). CDR3 length equals 16 residues. CDR1 and CDR2 (germline): SGHRS, YFSETQ. CDR3 bases: TGCGCCAGCAGCTTGGCCGGGACAATGCGAGGAAACGCCATATATTTT. Translation gives CASSLAGTMRGNAIYF.

The rearrangement uses TRBV11-1 and TRBJ1-4; perhaps TRBD1 as D (6 bases). The V end lost 4 bases, the J end lost 8 bases, and 17 bases lay between the germline ends. CDR1 and CDR2 from the germline V gene are SGHAT and FQDESV (reference sequence). This CDR3 has 15 amino acids. CDR3 sequence: CASSWSGDTYEKLFF. CDR3 coding DNA: TGTGCCAGCAGCTGGAGTGGGGACACTTACGAAAAACTGTTTTTT.

The chain couples TRBV5-4 to TRBJ2-3, with 7 bases identical to TRBD1. The V gene's germline CDR1 is SGHNT and CDR2 YYREEE (reference sequence). V shed 6 bases and J 0 bases; nucleotides not matched to a gene: 7. There are 15 residues in the CDR3. In DNA, the CDR3 is TGTGCCAGCACCACGAACAGGGGTAGCACAGATACGCAGTATTTT. This encodes CASTTNRGSTDTQYF.

The V and J genes are TRBV7-2 and TRBJ1-6, with 7 bases matching TRBD1. V shed 7 bases, J shed 5 bases, and the junction held 8 bases outside the gene matches. The CDR3 is 15 residues long. Germline V lookup: CDR1 SGHTA, CDR2 FQGNSA. CDR3 DNA sequence: TGTGCCAGCAAACAAGTGGGGACAGATAATTCACCCCTCCACTTT. This encodes CASKQVGTDNSPLHF. The whole variable domain, remainder taken from reference TRBV7-2 and TRBJ1-6, is GAGVSQSPSNKVTEKGKDVELRCDPISGHTALYWYRQSLGQGLEFLIYFQGNSAPDKSGLPSDRFSAERTGGSVSTLTIQRTQQEDSAVYLCASKQVGTDNSPLHFGNGTRLTVT.

V and J are TRBV6-1 and TRBJ2-7, with 8 bases aligning to TRBD1. Germline V gene sequence: CDR1 MNHNS, CDR2 SASEGT. This CDR3 region has 15 residues. The junction had 8 bases not matched to a gene; V was cut back by 5 bases and J by 2 bases. For the CDR3, the DNA is TGTGCCAGCAGTCCCTCCGGGGACAGGACCTACGAGCAGTACTTC. This codes for CASSPSGDRTYEQYF.

This rearrangement joins TRBV27 to TRBJ2-3; D possibly corresponds to TRBD2 (6 bases). Germline loops: CDR1 MNHEY, CDR2 SMNVEV (reference sequence). V was cut by 6 bases and J by 1 base, with 14 bases left in between. The CDR3 runs to 15 residues. The CDR3 reads CASRRFGGGTDTQYF. The CDR3 DNA sequence: TGTGCCAGCAGACGTTTCGGCGGGGGCACAGATACGCAGTATTTT.

The chain recombines TRBV9 with TRBJ2-3, with D hard to call. The CDR3 sequence is 15 residues long. Trimming took off 0 bases at V and 0 bases at J, with 8 bases between the two ends. Per the germline V gene, CDR1 is SGDLS and CDR2 is YYNGEE. The DNA of the CDR3 is TGTGCCAGCAGCGTAGATGTTCCTAGCACAGATACGCAGTATTTT. It is translated as CASSVDVPSTDTQYF.

This chain connects TRBV6-5 to TRBJ1-5; D gene ambiguous. Germline-derived CDR1 and CDR2 are MNHEY and SVGAGI. CDR3 length: 15 amino acids. Trimming removed 5 bases from V and 7 bases from J, with 18 bases in between. Written as DNA, the CDR3 is TGTGCCAGCAGTCCCGCGGGTAACGGTCTCCAGCCCCAGCATTTT. Amino acids: CASSPAGNGLQPQHF.

The genes are TRBV5-4 and TRBJ2-1; 9 bases are shared with TRBD1. This CDR3 is 14 amino acids long. The junction had 6 bases not matched to a gene; V was cut back by 4 bases and J by 7 bases. Germline CDR1 reads SGHNT; CDR2 reads YYREEE (reference sequence). CDR3 protein: CASSAGTGKNEQFF. The DNA of the CDR3 is TGTGCCAGCAGCGCCGGGACAGGGAAGAATGAGCAGTTCTTC.

A few counts support this clone. The J gene is TRBJ1-1, the V gene TRBV7-2; D is possibly TRBD1 (6 bases). V lost 2 bases to trimming and J lost 4 bases, with 8 bases between them. Germline V CDR1 and CDR2: SGHTA, FQGNSA. The CDR3 length is 13 residues. CDR3 amino acids: CASSLQGFTEAFF. The CDR3 nucleotides read TGTGCCAGCAGCTTACAGGGGTTCACTGAAGCTTTCTTT.

This clone was observed once. The chain is built from TRBV5-6 and TRBJ2-3, with D possibly matching TRBD1 (5 bases). The ends were cut back, 2 bases at V and 0 bases at J, with 13 bases in the middle. The germline CDR1 and CDR2 sequences are SGHDT and YYEEEE. The CDR3 has 16 amino acids. The CDR3 loop is CASSFIGASSTDTQYF. CDR3 bases: TGTGCCAGCAGCTTCATAGGGGCCTCTAGCACAGATACGCAGTATTTT.